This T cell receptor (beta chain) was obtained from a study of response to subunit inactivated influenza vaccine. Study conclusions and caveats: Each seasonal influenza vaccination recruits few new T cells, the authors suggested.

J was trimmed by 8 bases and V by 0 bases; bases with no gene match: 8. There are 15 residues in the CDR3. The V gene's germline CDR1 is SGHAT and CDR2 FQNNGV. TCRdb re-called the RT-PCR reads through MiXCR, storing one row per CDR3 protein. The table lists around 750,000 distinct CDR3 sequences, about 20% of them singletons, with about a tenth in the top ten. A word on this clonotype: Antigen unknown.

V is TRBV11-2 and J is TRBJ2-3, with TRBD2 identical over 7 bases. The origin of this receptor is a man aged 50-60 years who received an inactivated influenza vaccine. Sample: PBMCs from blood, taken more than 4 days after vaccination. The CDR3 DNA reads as TGTGCCAGCAGCTTAGAGGCTAGCGGAGTTCCTACGCAGTATTTT. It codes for CASSLEASGVPTQYF.